This T cell receptor (beta chain) was observed in a study of shared clonotypes between healthy human individuals. Only in-frame clones appear in the TCRdb table, and some are missing; sequencing was by immunoSEQ multiplex PCR. Altogether about 600,000 clones are present, about 98% being singletons, with the ten largest covering 0.25% to 0.35%. V lost 2 bases and J lost 5; bases outside the gene matches: 7. CDR3 length: 14 residues. The germline CDR1 and CDR2 sequences are SGHNT and YYREEE (reference sequence). CD45RO negativity and positive selection for CCR7 defined naive CD8 cells, a population that excluded terminally differentiated effector memory CD45RA+ cells.

The chain joins TRBV5-4 to TRBJ2-7, with 7 bases identical to TRBD1. This receptor was taken from a man aged 25-45 years in good health. The sample comprised naive CD8+ T cells sorted from blood. CDR3 region: CASSFNRGANEQYF. CDR3 DNA: TGTGCCAGCAGCTTTAACAGGGGTGCGAACGAGCAGTACTTC. Together with reference TRBV5-4 and TRBJ2-7, the CDR3 gives the full variable domain: ETGVTQSPTHLIKTRGQQVTLRCSSQSGHNTVSWYQQALGQGPQFIFQYYREEENGRGNFPPRFSGLQFPNYSSELNVNALELDDSALYLCASSFNRGANEQYFGPGTRLTVT.